Listed below are T cell receptor beta chains from one sample, sequenced in a study of CD8 T cells in Susac syndrome. TCRdb fed the immunoSEQ multiplex PCR reads into MiXCR, producing one record per CDR3 protein. There are about 150,000 distinct CDR3 sequences in the sample; about 94% occur only once, and roughly 0.21% lies in the top ten. Material for sequencing was CD8+ T cells from PBMCs. All receptors derive from a human donor with multiple sclerosis. Each CDR3 is given with its conserved first and last residue. D genes are given only for firm matches. Expanded clones are given a class, and other clones once, few, many or no size at all.

v_gene	d_gene	j_gene	abundance	CDR3nt	CDR3aa
TRBV7-9	NA	TRBJ1-2	NA	TGTGCCAGCACCAGGGAGGTTAGGAGCTACACCTTC	CASTREVRSYTF
TRBV19	NA	TRBJ2-2	NA	TGTGCCAGTAGTATAGGACACAGGGTATACACCGGGGAGCTGTTTTTT	CASSIGHRVYTGELFF
TRBV27	NA	TRBJ2-7	NA	TGTGCCAGCAATACGACAGGTTACAGCTCCTACGAGCAGTACTTC	CASNTTGYSSYEQYF
TRBV7-9	NA	TRBJ1-5	NA	TGTGCCAGCAGCTTAGGGACAACCGATAATCAGCCCCAGCATTTT	CASSLGTTDNQPQHF
TRBV20-1	NA	TRBJ1-5	NA	TGCAGTGCTAGGGGCTCGAGAAATCAGCCCCAGCATTTT	CSARGSRNQPQHF
TRBV2	TRBD1	TRBJ2-7	NA	TGTGCCGGATCCGGGACAGTCTCCTACGAGCAGTACTTC	CAGSGTVSYEQYF
TRBV27	NA	TRBJ2-7	NA	TGTGCCAGCAGTCCACGGGACAAAGGGGACGAGCAGTACTTC	CASSPRDKGDEQYF
TRBV28	NA	TRBJ2-5	NA	TGTGCCAGCAGTCCCACCGAAATCCAAGAGACCCAGTACTTC	CASSPTEIQETQYF
TRBV29-1	NA	TRBJ2-1	NA	TGCAGCGTTCTTGAGGGTTCCCTTGAGCAGTTCTTC	CSVLEGSLEQFF
TRBV3-1	NA	TRBJ2-5	NA	TGTGCCAGCAGCCAAGATCCCGACCCAGCGACAGTCCAAGAGACCCAGTACTTC	CASSQDPDPATVQETQYF
TRBV7-9	TRBD1	TRBJ1-4	NA	TGTGCCAGCAGCTACGATATTGGGACAGGGGGCGAAAAACTGTTTTTT	CASSYDIGTGGEKLFF
TRBV28	NA	TRBJ2-3	NA	TGTGCCAGCAGCCCACCCGGGCAGCGCACAGATACGCAGTATTTT	CASSPPGQRTDTQYF
TRBV30	NA	TRBJ1-1	once	TGTGCCTGGAGTGTACGGCCTGCGCACTGGAACACTGAAGCTTTCTTT	CAWSVRPAHWNTEAFF
TRBV27	TRBD1	TRBJ2-1	NA	TGTGCCAGCAGTTCACTTCTCACCGGGACAGTCCACAATGAGCAGTTCTTC	CASSSLLTGTVHNEQFF
TRBV7-9	NA	TRBJ2-1	NA	TGTGCCAGCAGCTACTCTAGCCACAATGAGCAGTTCTTC	CASSYSSHNEQFF
TRBV19	NA	TRBJ1-6	NA	TGTGCCAGTATGGAGGGTGGATTGGGGTATAATTCACCCCTCCACTTT	CASMEGGLGYNSPLHF
TRBV29-1	TRBD1	TRBJ1-2	NA	TGCAGCGTTTGGACAGGGGAAAACTATGGCTACACCTTC	CSVWTGENYGYTF
TRBV7-9	TRBD2	TRBJ2-1	NA	TGTGCCAGCAGCTTAGGGGGACTAGCGGACAATGAGCAGTTCTTC	CASSLGGLADNEQFF
TRBV30	NA	TRBJ1-2	NA	TGTGCCTGGAGTCCACGGGACACTATCTATGGCTACACCTTC	CAWSPRDTIYGYTF
TRBV9	TRBD1	TRBJ2-2	NA	TGTGCCAGCAGCCCCAGGACAGGGCGGAACACCGGGGAGCTGTTTTTT	CASSPRTGRNTGELFF
TRBV14	TRBD1	TRBJ2-7	NA	TGTGCCAGCAGCCAAGATCGATGGACAGGGACCTACGAGCAGTACTTC	CASSQDRWTGTYEQYF
TRBV29-1	TRBD2	TRBJ2-1	NA	TGCAGCGTACAGCGGGGGGACTCCTACAATGAGCAGTTCTTC	CSVQRGDSYNEQFF
TRBV12-3/TRBV12-4	TRBD1	TRBJ2-7	NA	TGTGCCAGCAGGGACCCCGGGACAGGGAACGAGCAGTACTTC	CASRDPGTGNEQYF
TRBV28	NA	TRBJ2-7	NA	TGTGCCAGCAGTTTGAGGACCTACGAGCAGTACTTC	CASSLRTYEQYF
TRBV27	NA	TRBJ1-6	NA	TGTGCCAGCAGTTTATCCAGATATCGTTCACCCCTCCACTTT	CASSLSRYRSPLHF
TRBV30	NA	TRBJ2-7	NA	TGTGCCTGGAGTGAAAGACTTCTCTACGAGCAGTACTTC	CAWSERLLYEQYF
TRBV6-1	NA	TRBJ1-5	NA	TGTGCCAGCAGTGTGACAGAAAAGCTGTATAGCAATCAGCCCCAGCATTTT	CASSVTEKLYSNQPQHF
TRBV19	NA	TRBJ2-2	NA	TGTGCCAGTCAGGCCGAGAACACCGGGGAGCTGTTTTTT	CASQAENTGELFF
TRBV5-4	NA	TRBJ2-7	few	TGTGCCAGCAGCTTGGAGGGCAGACCCTACGAGCAGTACTTC	CASSLEGRPYEQYF
TRBV20-1	NA	TRBJ2-7	once	TGCAGTGCCCGGGGATCGGCAGGATACTCCTACGAGCAGTACTTC	CSARGSAGYSYEQYF
TRBV30	NA	TRBJ1-1	NA	TGTGCCTGGAGTGCGAATTCGGACACTGAAGCTTTCTTT	CAWSANSDTEAFF
TRBV30	NA	TRBJ2-7	NA	TGTGCCTGCGGGCAGAGCTCCTACGAGCAGTACTTC	CACGQSSYEQYF
TRBV9	NA	TRBJ2-7	NA	TGTGCCAGCAGCTCTCGGGGAACCGACTACGAGCAGTACTTC	CASSSRGTDYEQYF
TRBV9	NA	TRBJ2-3	NA	TGTGCCAGCAGCGTACTCACAGATACGCAGTATTTT	CASSVLTDTQYF
TRBV27	NA	TRBJ1-6	NA	TGTGCCAGCAGTTTATCTGTGGGCCCTTTTTCACCCCTCCACTTT	CASSLSVGPFSPLHF
TRBV3-1	NA	TRBJ2-5	few	TGTGCCAGCAGCCAAGCGTACCAAGAGACCCAGTACTTC	CASSQAYQETQYF
TRBV6-2/TRBV6-3	NA	TRBJ1-1	NA	TGTGCCAGCAGTTACAGGGGGAACACTGAAGCTTTCTTT	CASSYRGNTEAFF